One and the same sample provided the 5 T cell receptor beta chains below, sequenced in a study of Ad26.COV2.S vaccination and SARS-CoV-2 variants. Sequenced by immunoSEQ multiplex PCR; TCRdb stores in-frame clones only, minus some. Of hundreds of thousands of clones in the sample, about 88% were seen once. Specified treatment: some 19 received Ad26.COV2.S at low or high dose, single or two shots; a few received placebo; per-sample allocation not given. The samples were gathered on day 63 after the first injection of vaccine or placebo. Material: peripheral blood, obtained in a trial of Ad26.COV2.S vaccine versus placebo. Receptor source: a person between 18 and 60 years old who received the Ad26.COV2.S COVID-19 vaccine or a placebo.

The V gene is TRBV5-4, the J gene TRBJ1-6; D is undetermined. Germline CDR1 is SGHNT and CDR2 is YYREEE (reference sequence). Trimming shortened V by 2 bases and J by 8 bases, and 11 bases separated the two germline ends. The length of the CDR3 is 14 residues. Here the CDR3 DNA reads TGTGCCAGCAGCTTAGGGAATAGGGATTCACCCCTCCACTTT. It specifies CASSLGNRDSPLHF.

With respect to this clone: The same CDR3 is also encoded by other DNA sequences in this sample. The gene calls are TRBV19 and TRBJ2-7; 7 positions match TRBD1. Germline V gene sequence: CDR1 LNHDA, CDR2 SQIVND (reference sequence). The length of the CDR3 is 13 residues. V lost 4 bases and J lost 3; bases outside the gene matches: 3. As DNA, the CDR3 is TGTGCCAGTAGTACCCGACAGGGCTACGAGCAGTACTTC. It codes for CASSTRQGYEQYF. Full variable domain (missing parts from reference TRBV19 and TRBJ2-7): DGGITQSPKYLFRKEGQNVTLSCEQNLNHDAMYWYRQDPGQGLRLIYYSQIVNDFQKGDIAEGYSVSREKKESFPLTVTSAQKNPTAFYLCASSTRQGYEQYFGPGTRLTVT.

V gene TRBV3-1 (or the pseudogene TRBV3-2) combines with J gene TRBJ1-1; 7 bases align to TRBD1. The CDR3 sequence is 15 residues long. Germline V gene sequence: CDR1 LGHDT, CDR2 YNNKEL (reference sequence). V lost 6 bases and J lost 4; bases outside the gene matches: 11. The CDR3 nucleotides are TGTGCCAGCAGTACAGGGGACAGATGGAGCACTGAAGCTTTCTTT. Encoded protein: CASSTGDRWSTEAFF.

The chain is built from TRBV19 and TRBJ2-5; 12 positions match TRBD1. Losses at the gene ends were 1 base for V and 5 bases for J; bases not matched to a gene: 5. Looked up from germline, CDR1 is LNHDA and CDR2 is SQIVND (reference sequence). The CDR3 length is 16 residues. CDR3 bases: TGTGCCAGTAGTATAGCGGGGACAGGGGGCCAGGAGACCCAGTACTTC. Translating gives CASSIAGTGGQETQYF.

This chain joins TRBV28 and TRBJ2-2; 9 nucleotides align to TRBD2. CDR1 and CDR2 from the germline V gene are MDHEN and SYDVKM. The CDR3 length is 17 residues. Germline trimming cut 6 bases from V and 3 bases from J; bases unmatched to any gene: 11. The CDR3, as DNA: TGTGCCAGCAGCCAGCCGGGACTAGCCGAACACACCGGGGAGCTGTTTTTT. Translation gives CASSQPGLAEHTGELFF.